The T cell receptor beta chain under discussion was sequenced for a study of cytomegalovirus exposure and HLA in healthy donors. Regarding the study as a whole: Fewer N-insertions than the approximately 700-donor mean were reportedly shown by an Asian-associated ancestry cluster in a later analysis. A missense DCLRE1C variant was associated with V- and J-gene trimming of TCR beta chains in a later analysis, and an independent cohort replicated the association. Previously analyzed data showed that most TCR beta V segments were productive at a frequency of about 90% or about 30%. Through in vitro validation, a few CMV-associated chains were shown to be specific for CMV antigens.

Researchers ran the PCR with 60 Vbeta and 13 Jbeta primers. Sequenced by immunoSEQ multiplex PCR; TCRdb stores in-frame clones only, minus some. Among about 100,000 clones listed, over 60% were seen once. As for this clone: Its antigen is not identified.

The specimen was PBMCs. This receptor was taken from a male donor in good health and CMV-seropositive.

This chain's CDR3 is CATSRGQGVLHF. The CDR3 DNA reads TGTGCCACCAGCAGAGGACAGGGCGTTCTCCACTTT. This chain connects TRBV15 to TRBJ1-6; 7 nucleotides align to TRBD1. The V gene's germline CDR1 is LNHNV and CDR2 YYDKDF (reference sequence). V gave up 1 base and J gave up 16 bases; unmatched junction bases: 4. This CDR3 comprises 12 residues.